This TCR beta chain was documented in a study of T cell repertoires in cytomegalovirus infection. Study-level information: An indication of both CMV infection and matching HLA type came from public TCR beta signatures.

The CDR3 extends over 16 amino acids. Germline values: CDR1 MGHRA, CDR2 YSYEKL. As to this clonotype: As yet, its antigen is unknown. The junction departs from the called germline gene at one end, perhaps through a read error.

MiXCR, run by TCRdb on the reads, gives a single entry per CDR3 protein. The sample yields fewer than 1,000,000 distinct CDR3 sequences, 31% seen once. Specimen: cultured CD8+ T cells from PBMCs, collected from culture after CMV antigen stimulation. The chain has TRBV4-1 and TRBJ2-1, with 7 nucleotides matching TRBD1. The TCR comes from a human donor in good health (CMV status not recorded). Some clones in this sample may be carry-over from other donors' samples. In DNA form, the CDR3 reads TGCGCCAGCAGCCTTGTGGACAGGTCCGGCTACAATGAGCAGTTCTTT. This codes for CASSLVDRSGYNEQFF.